This T cell receptor (beta chain) originates from a study of T cells in Graves' hyperthyroidism and ophthalmopathy. The V gene's germline CDR1 is SEHNR and CDR2 FQNEAQ (reference sequence). There are 15 residues in the CDR3. V dropped 3 bases and J dropped 6; count of bases not matched to a gene: 10. The study based diagnoses on clinical symptoms, serum thyroxine and TRAb, thyroid ultrasound and orbital computed tomography. TCR beta CDR3 region amplification was performed from RNA transcripts. TCR CDR3 underwent first-round RT-PCR with the HTBI primer set. TCRdb re-called the multiplex PCR reads through MiXCR, storing one row per CDR3 protein. The sample yields a few hundred thousand distinct CDR3 sequences, under 60% seen once.

The gene calls are TRBV7-9 and TRBJ1-1; TRBD1 matches 7 bases. The TCR sequence derives from a young woman with Graves' hyperthyroidism. The sequencing sample was made of peripheral blood or thyroid tissue (not recorded which). The CDR3 DNA reads TGTGCCAGCAGCTTGGGAGGGGGCGCATACGCTGAAGCTTTCTTT. This translates into CASSLGGGAYAEAFF.